This entry lists 20 T cell receptor beta chains sequenced from one sample in a study of cytomegalovirus exposure and HLA in healthy donors. Assay used: immunoSEQ multiplex PCR; TCRdb lists only in-frame clones, some missing. This table holds a few hundred thousand clones, roughly 90% found once. The sequencing sample was made of PBMCs. The receptors derive from a young woman in good health and CMV-seronegative.

V gene TRBV16 combines with J gene TRBJ1-1, with D possibly matching TRBD1 (5 bases). The germline V gene has CDR1 KGHSY and CDR2 FQNENV. The CDR3 is 14 amino acids. Between the trimmed V and J ends, which lost 2 bases and 10 bases, there was a span of 17 bases. CDR3 nucleotide sequence: TGTGCCAGCAGCCAAAATCAGGGCAGGGTGGGAGCTTTCTTT. Protein: CASSQNQGRVGAFF.

This clone was seen a single time. This chain connects TRBV2 to TRBJ1-4; TRBD1 matches 9 bases. V lost 4 bases to trimming and J lost 4 bases; unmatched junction nucleotides: 4. Germline V gene data show CDR1 as SNHLY and CDR2 as FYNNEI. The CDR3 extends over 15 amino acids. Here the CDR3 reads CASSGGQGSNEKLFF. CDR3 DNA: TGTGCCAGCAGTGGAGGACAGGGGAGTAATGAAAAACTGTTTTTT.

This rearrangement joins TRBV4-2 to TRBJ1-1; a weak D match, TRBD1 (5 bases). CDR1 LGHNA and CDR2 YNFKEQ come from the germline V gene. Deletions cut 2 bases from V and 0 bases from J, with 13 bases between. The CDR3 length is 16 residues. The CDR3 region has the DNA TGTGCCAGCAGCCAAAGGCGCCAGGGCTTGAACACTGAAGCTTTCTTT. Amino acid sequence: CASSQRRQGLNTEAFF.

The V gene is TRBV5-1, the J gene TRBJ2-2, with no clear D. V was clipped by 3 bases and J by 5 bases, with 20 bases between them. The CDR3 consists of 17 residues. The germline V gene has CDR1 SGHRS and CDR2 YFSETQ. The CDR3 sequence: CASSSLQLTEGTGELFF. CDR3 in DNA: TGCGCCAGCAGCTCCTTACAGCTTACCGAAGGTACCGGGGAGCTGTTTTTT.

This rearrangement joins TRBV7-8 to TRBJ2-2; 7 bases are a match to TRBD1. This CDR3 contains 15 residues. V gave up 3 bases and J gave up 5 bases; unmatched junction bases: 6. The germline CDR1 and CDR2 sequences are SGHVS and FQNEAQ. This CDR3 reads CASSFRQGGTGELFF. CDR3 DNA: TGTGCCAGCAGCTTTCGACAGGGCGGTACCGGGGAGCTGTTTTTT.

The chain recombines TRBV5-1 with TRBJ2-1, with TRBD2 as a possible D gene (6 bases). From germline, CDR1 is SGHRS and CDR2 YFSETQ. The V end was cut by 6 bases, the J end by 9 bases, with 22 bases between. The CDR3 contains 15 residues. CDR3 region: CASKPGTVPGGEQFF. CDR3 sequence (DNA): TGCGCCAGCAAACCCGGGACCGTCCCCGGGGGTGAGCAGTTCTTC.

The chain employs TRBV5-4 and TRBJ1-1; 8 nucleotides match TRBD1. J gave up 1 base and V 4 bases, and 9 bases lay outside the gene matches. The germline CDR1 and CDR2 sequences are SGHNT and YYREEE (reference sequence). The CDR3 sequence is 16 residues long. CDR3 sequence (DNA): TGTGCCAGCAGCCTGCTCCAGGGGGCCGGGAACACTGAAGCTTTCTTT. Translated: CASSLLQGAGNTEAFF.

V and J are TRBV9 and TRBJ1-2; D unclear. This CDR3 contains 13 residues. With 4 bases removed from V and 8 bases from J, the gap between germline ends came to 15 bases. In germline, CDR1 is SGDLS, CDR2 YYNGEE. This CDR3 is CASSPRSGEGYTF. Written as DNA, the CDR3 is TGTGCCAGCAGCCCGAGATCTGGGGAGGGCTACACCTTC.

This clone was counted once. This chain joins TRBV7-2 and TRBJ2-5, with D hard to call. Trimming removed 5 bases from V and 1 base from J, with 2 bases in between. CDR1 is SGHTA and CDR2 is FQGNSA in the germline V gene. There are 11 residues in the CDR3. Here the CDR3 DNA reads TGTGCCAGCAGCCTCCAAGAGACCCAGTACTTC. Protein sequence: CASSLQETQYF.

This clone turned up a few times. The chain joins TRBV4-2 to TRBJ2-2, with D maybe TRBD2 (6 bases). The V and J ends lost 6 bases and 6 bases respectively, with 26 bases between them. From germline, CDR1 is LGHNA and CDR2 YNFKEQ. The CDR3 contains 18 residues. CDR3 protein: CASSLEMSRTTGAGELFF. In nucleotides, the CDR3 is TGTGCCAGCAGTCTAGAGATGAGTAGGACCACGGGGGCCGGGGAGCTGTTTTTT.

The chain has TRBV4-3 and TRBJ2-2; 12 bases map to TRBD1. The J segment lost 4 bases and the V segment lost 4 bases, leaving 10 bases of the junction unmatched. CDR1 and CDR2 from the germline V gene are LGHNA and YSLEER. The CDR3 consists of 18 residues. The DNA for the CDR3 is TGCGCCAGCAGCCCTCCGGGACAGGGGGCGCCCGTCACCGGGGAGCTGTTTTTT. This gives the protein CASSPPGQGAPVTGELFF.

The V gene is TRBV21-1, the J gene TRBJ1-5; no DNA check was done on the table's D call, TRBD1. TRBV21-1 is a pseudogene segment. The CDR3 loop spans 16 amino acids. CDR3 DNA: TGTGCCAGCAGCAAAGATCTAGGGGATGGCAATCAGCCCCAGCATTTT. It yields the protein CASSKDLGDGNQPQHF.

This chain joins TRBV28 and TRBJ2-3, with D possibly being TRBD1 (6 bases). CDR3 size: 13 residues. Germline V gene data show CDR1 as MDHEN and CDR2 as SYDVKM. Between the trimmed V and J ends, which lost 10 bases and 6 bases, there was a span of 17 bases. CDR3 coding DNA: TGTGCCACCCATAAACAGGGCCCCGATACGCAGTATTTT. It specifies CATHKQGPDTQYF.

CDR3 sequence reads: CASSPQGQGSSGYTF. CDR3 DNA: TGTGCCAGCTCACCCCAGGGACAGGGGTCGTCAGGCTACACCTTC. The chain recombines TRBV18 with TRBJ1-2, with 10 nucleotides matching TRBD1. The CDR3 covers 15 residues. Germline V gene data show CDR1 as KGHSH and CDR2 as LQKENI. J lost 8 bases, V lost 3 bases, and 9 bases had no gene match. Looking up the rest from reference TRBV18 and TRBJ1-2 gives the full variable domain: NAGVMQNPRHLVRRRGQEARLRCSPMKGHSHVYWYRQLPEEGLKFMVYLQKENIIDESGMPKERFSAEFPKEGPSILRIQQVVRGDSAAYFCASSPQGQGSSGYTFGSGTRLTVV.

This rearrangement joins TRBV5-1 to TRBJ2-3; D remains ambiguous. Trimming removed 0 bases from V and 8 bases from J, with 10 bases in between. CDR3 size: 13 residues. Germline V lookup: CDR1 SGHRS, CDR2 YFSETQ. The CDR3 DNA is TGCGCCAGCAGCTTGGTAGTGGAGTCTACGCAGTATTTT. Its protein product is CASSLVVESTQYF.

The J gene is TRBJ2-2, the V gene TRBV2; D possibly corresponds to TRBD2 (5 bases). Germline CDR1 and CDR2: SNHLY and FYNNEI. This CDR3 comprises 13 residues. The ends were cut back, 4 bases at V and 3 bases at J, with 6 bases in the middle. CDR3 sequence: CASSADYTGELFF. The CDR3 nucleotides read TGTGCCAGCAGTGCGGACTACACCGGGGAGCTGTTTTTT.

The chain couples TRBV14 to TRBJ1-2; TRBD1 matches at 7 bases. CDR1 is SGHDN and CDR2 is FVKESK in the germline V gene. J was trimmed by 8 bases and V by 4 bases; bases with no gene match: 7. CDR3 size: 13 residues. In DNA form, the CDR3 reads TGTGCCAGCAGCCCCAACAGGGGACGGGGCTACACCTTC. Residues: CASSPNRGRGYTF.

V gene TRBV27 combines with J gene TRBJ2-7; D is ambiguous. CDR3 length: 13 amino acids. Germline V gene data show CDR1 as MNHEY and CDR2 as SMNVEV (reference sequence). The V end lost 3 bases, the J end lost 2 bases, and 8 bases lay between the germline ends. Here the CDR3 DNA reads TGTGCCAGCAGTTTGAGCATAGCCTACGAGCAGTACTTC. Protein sequence: CASSLSIAYEQYF.

This chain uses TRBV27 with TRBJ1-4; tentative D call: TRBD1 (5 bases). Germline lookup yields CDR1 MNHEY and CDR2 SMNVEV (reference sequence). V lost 2 bases and J 5 bases, leaving 9 bases between the germline ends. The CDR3 consists of 14 residues. The DNA of the CDR3 is TGTGCCAGCAGTTTACAGGGTAGGAATGAAAAACTGTTTTTT. This translates into CASSLQGRNEKLFF.

This chain joins TRBV27 and TRBJ1-2, with 7 bases fitting TRBD1. The V gene's germline CDR1 is MNHEY and CDR2 SMNVEV (reference sequence). The CDR3 is 16 residues long. The V gene end was trimmed by 0 bases and the J gene end by 8 bases; junction bases not matched to a gene: 12. CDR3 loop: CASSLSTITGAGGYTF. The CDR3 DNA follows: TGTGCCAGCAGTTTATCGACGATTACAGGGGCTGGGGGCTACACCTTC.